The 30 T cell receptor beta chains below come from one sample, sequenced in a study of OX40 agonist ivuxolimab in advanced cancers. Clones were read by immunoSEQ multiplex PCR, and TCRdb kept only the in-frame ones, dropping some. The sample contains about 32,000 clones, approximately 80% of which appear only once. This sample comprised CD4+ or CD8+ T cells sorted from blood, obtained in a trial of the OX40 agonist ivuxolimab. Receptor source: an adult with an advanced solid tumor such as melanoma, head and neck, liver or kidney cancer.

The genes are TRBV6-6 and TRBJ2-3; D may be TRBD1 (6 bases). V dropped 6 bases and J dropped 2 bases, with 9 bases sitting between them. Germline CDR1 reads MNHNY; CDR2 reads SVGAGI (reference sequence). This CDR3 is built from 13 residues. CDR3 sequence reads: CASRDSATDTQYF. For the CDR3, the DNA is TGTGCCAGCAGGGACAGTGCCACAGATACGCAGTATTTT.

The V and J genes are TRBV28 and TRBJ2-5; TRBD1 aligns across 10 bases. The J call may be mistaken, given a closer DNA end match to TRBJ2-7. There are 13 residues in the CDR3. Looked up from germline, CDR1 is MDHEN and CDR2 is SYDVKM. The CDR3 loop is CATGTGVSYEQYF. The CDR3 DNA follows: TGTGCCACCGGGACAGGGGTCTCCTACGAGCAGTACTTC.

This clone was detected a few times. The chain links TRBV9 to TRBJ1-1; weak D call: TRBD1 (6 bases). Germline assignment: CDR1 SGDLS and CDR2 YYNGEE. The CDR3 is 14 amino acids. V was clipped by 4 bases and J by 1 base, with 11 bases between them. The chain's CDR3 is CASSYGTSNTEAFF. In DNA, the CDR3 is TGTGCCAGCAGCTACGGGACATCGAACACTGAAGCTTTCTTT.

The genes are TRBV2 and TRBJ1-2; D is perhaps TRBD1 (6 bases). The V and J ends lost 7 bases and 4 bases respectively, with 16 bases between them. The CDR3 totals 14 residues. Germline lookup yields CDR1 SNHLY and CDR2 FYNNEI. The CDR3 reads CASMGGAKLYGYTF. The CDR3 DNA follows: TGTGCCAGCATGGGGGGGGCTAAACTCTATGGCTACACCTTC.

CDR3 residues: CASSDPRGAGEAFF. Written as DNA, the CDR3 is TGTGCCAGCAGTGACCCCAGGGGCGCGGGTGAAGCTTTCTTT. The V gene is TRBV25-1, the J gene TRBJ1-1; D may be TRBD1 (6 bases). V was trimmed by 3 bases and J by 7 bases, leaving 15 bases between them. Germline V gene sequence: CDR1 MGHDK, CDR2 SYGVNS. This CDR3 is built from 14 residues.

A single count supports this clone. The chain employs TRBV27 and TRBJ1-3; possible D gene TRBD1, 5 bases. The V gene lost 5 bases and the J gene lost 0 bases, with 11 bases spanning the gap. This CDR3 is 15 amino acids long. Germline assignment: CDR1 MNHEY and CDR2 SMNVEV (reference sequence). The DNA for the CDR3 is TGTGCCAGCAGTGGTGGGGCAGCCTCTGGAAACACCATATATTTT. Its protein product is CASSGGAASGNTIYF.

V usage is TRBV27 and J usage is TRBJ1-1; D gene unclear. From germline, CDR1 is MNHEY and CDR2 SMNVEV (reference sequence). The germline V and J ends were trimmed by 3 bases and 2 bases, with 7 bases remaining between them. There are 13 residues in the CDR3. The CDR3 nucleotides read TGTGCCAGCAGTTTTACCCTAAACACTGAAGCTTTCTTT. It specifies CASSFTLNTEAFF.

There are a few counts of this clone. This rearrangement joins TRBV29-1 to TRBJ1-2, with D perhaps matching TRBD1 (5 bases). Trimming cost V 2 bases and J 1 base, with 11 bases left between them. The CDR3 contains 14 residues. Germline lookup yields CDR1 SQVTM and CDR2 ANQGSEA. DNA of the CDR3: TGCAGCGTTGAAAATAGGGGAGGTAACTATGGCTACACCTTC. It codes for CSVENRGGNYGYTF. Full variable domain (outside the CDR3, taken from reference TRBV29-1 and TRBJ1-2): SAVISQKPSRDICQRGTSLTIQCQVDSQVTMMFWYRQQPGQSLTLIATANQGSEATYESGFVIDKFPISRPNLTFSTLTVSNMSPEDSSIYLCSVENRGGNYGYTFGSGTRLTVV.

V is TRBV7-9 and J is TRBJ1-3; D gene uncertain. V lost 2 bases to trimming and J lost 0 bases, with 5 bases between them. Germline V gene sequence: CDR1 SEHNR, CDR2 FQNEAQ (reference sequence). This CDR3 has 14 amino acids. CDR3 amino acids: CASSLRSSGNTIYF. DNA of the CDR3: TGTGCCAGCAGCTTAAGGAGCTCTGGAAACACCATATATTTT.

V gene TRBV9 combines with J gene TRBJ2-1; TRBD2 matches 7 bases. Germline CDR1 is SGDLS and CDR2 is YYNGEE. V lost 4 bases to trimming and J lost 10 bases; unmatched junction nucleotides: 8. The CDR3 has 13 amino acids. CDR3 DNA sequence: TGTGCCAGCAGCCCCATGGGAGCGGGGGAGCAGTTCTTC. It is translated as CASSPMGAGEQFF. The full variable domain, completed using reference TRBV9 and TRBJ2-1, is DSGVTQTPKHLITATGQRVTLRCSPRSGDLSVYWYQQSLDQGLQFLIQYYNGEERAKGNILERFSAQQFPDLHSELNLSSLELGDSALYFCASSPMGAGEQFFGPGTRLTVL.

The chain links TRBV2 to TRBJ2-2; TRBD2 is a possible D gene (7 bases). V lost 8 bases, J lost 0 bases, and 19 bases lay in between. CDR1 and CDR2 (germline): SNHLY, FYNNEI. The CDR3 covers 17 residues. The DNA of the CDR3 is TGTGCCAGCGGGAGGGGGGAACTAGCCGCGAACACCGGGGAGCTGTTTTTT. This gives the protein CASGRGELAANTGELFF.

This chain uses TRBV4-2 with TRBJ2-2; TRBD2 agrees at 12 bases. The CDR3 is 18 residues long. Germline lookup yields CDR1 LGHNA and CDR2 YNFKEQ. The J segment lost 2 bases and the V segment lost 0 bases, leaving 4 bases of the junction unmatched. The CDR3, as DNA: TGTGCCAGCAGCCAAGATGGGACTAGCGGGCGCAACACCGGGGAGCTGTTTTTT. Residues: CASSQDGTSGRNTGELFF.

The chain couples TRBV6-6 to TRBJ1-2; possible D gene TRBD1, 5 bases. CDR3 length: 11 residues. In germline, CDR1 is MNHNY, CDR2 SVGAGI (reference sequence). The V end was cut by 4 bases, the J end by 10 bases, with 10 bases between. The CDR3 coding sequence is TGTGCCAGCAGTTCCCGGGGCACCTACACCTTC. This gives the protein CASSSRGTYTF.

CDR3 sequence reads: CASSPWTGGNTDTQYF. The CDR3, as DNA: TGTGCCAGCAGCCCCTGGACAGGGGGAAACACAGATACGCAGTATTTT. The chain has TRBV7-2 and TRBJ2-3, with TRBD1 matching 10 bases. V gave up 5 bases and J gave up 2 bases; unmatched junction bases: 7. The germline gives CDR1 SGHTA, CDR2 FQGNSA. This CDR3 comprises 16 residues.

The count of this clone is one. The chain combines TRBV6-1 with TRBJ2-1, with no clear D. CDR1 is MNHNS and CDR2 is SASEGT in the germline V gene. CDR3 length: 16 residues. V was pared by 4 bases and J by 1 base, with 14 bases between. In nucleotides, the CDR3 is TGTGCCAGCAGTGTCCAGATGGGGATTTCCTACAATGAGCAGTTCTTC. It encodes CASSVQMGISYNEQFF.

In its sample, this clone was seen once. V usage is TRBV5-6 and J usage is TRBJ2-7, with TRBD2 as a possible D gene (6 bases). Germline CDR1 is SGHDT and CDR2 is YYEEEE. The CDR3 totals 11 residues. Trimming cost V 4 bases and J 6 bases, with 8 bases left between them. As DNA, the CDR3 is TGTGCCAGCAGCAGGGGAGGCGAGCAGTACTTC. Its protein product is CASSRGGEQYF.

The V call is TRBV19, the J call TRBJ2-7; maybe TRBD1 (6 bases). Germline V gene lookup returns CDR1 LNHDA and CDR2 SQIVND (reference sequence). Deletions cut 3 bases from V and 3 bases from J, with 15 bases between. This CDR3 is 15 amino acids long. Written as DNA, the CDR3 is TGTGCCAGTAGTATCCGGGACACGTCTTACTACGAGCAGTACTTC. Amino acids: CASSIRDTSYYEQYF.

This clone was recorded once. The rearrangement uses TRBV7-9 and TRBJ1-6, with 7 bases matching TRBD1. J gave up 3 bases and V 5 bases, and 4 bases lay outside the gene matches. The CDR3 loop spans 15 amino acids. CDR1 SEHNR and CDR2 FQNEAQ come from the germline V gene (reference sequence). This CDR3 is CASSGGTVYNSPLHF. As DNA, the CDR3 is TGTGCCAGCAGCGGGGGGACAGTCTATAATTCACCCCTCCACTTT.

V is TRBV29-1 and J is TRBJ1-2; D remains unclear. This CDR3 is 15 amino acids long. Trimming shortened V by 2 bases and J by 8 bases, and 21 bases separated the two germline ends. Germline V gives CDR1 SQVTM, CDR2 ANQGSEA. The CDR3 nucleotides are TGCAGCGTTGAAACTGGGCTTCTCCAACCGGGCGGCTACACCTTC. This encodes CSVETGLLQPGGYTF.

The chain couples TRBV6-5 to TRBJ1-1; D gene unclear. CDR3 length: 14 residues. The V end was cut by 2 bases, the J end by 4 bases, with 11 bases between. The germline CDR1 and CDR2 sequences are MNHEY and SVGAGI. CDR3 nucleotide sequence: TGTGCCAGCAGTTACGACGACGAGGGCACTGAAGCTTTCTTT. This encodes CASSYDDEGTEAFF.

The chain uses TRBV30 and TRBJ2-7; 9 bases are a match to TRBD2. Germline V gene sequence: CDR1 GTSNPN, CDR2 SVGIG (reference sequence). The junction had 6 bases not matched to a gene; V was cut back by 3 bases and J by 0 bases. This CDR3 has 15 residues. DNA for the CDR3: TGTGCCTGGAGCCAAAGCGGGGGGTTCTCCTACGAGCAGTACGTC. This translates into CAWSQSGGFSYEQYV.

The chain employs TRBV4-1 and TRBJ2-1, with a possible D match to TRBD2 (7 bases). The CDR3 spans 16 residues. V was trimmed by 0 bases and J by 2 bases, leaving 11 bases between them. Germline V gives CDR1 MGHRA, CDR2 YSYEKL. CDR3 sequence: CASSQDLGGAYNEQFF. Written as DNA, the CDR3 is TGCGCCAGCAGCCAAGATCTAGGGGGGGCCTACAATGAGCAGTTCTTC.

The V and J genes are TRBV10-3 and TRBJ1-2; no firm D call. Trimming cost V 4 bases and J 6 bases, with 15 bases left between them. Per the germline V gene, CDR1 is ENHRY and CDR2 is SYGVKD. This CDR3 has 14 residues. CDR3 nucleotide sequence: TGTGCCATCAGTGTCAATACTAGGGAAAATGGCTACACCTTC. It codes for CAISVNTRENGYTF.

The CDR3 DNA reads TGCGCCAGCAGCCGACAGGGAAGCTCCTACAATGAGCAGTTCTTC. It codes for CASSRQGSSYNEQFF. The chain has TRBV4-1 and TRBJ2-1; 7 bases map to TRBD1. This CDR3 region has 15 residues. V was clipped by 4 bases and J by 0 bases; unmatched bases: 3. Germline CDR1 is MGHRA and CDR2 is YSYEKL.

The rearrangement uses TRBV9 and TRBJ2-6; D call uncertain. CDR1 SGDLS and CDR2 YYNGEE come from the germline V gene. CDR3 size: 17 residues. V was trimmed by 6 bases and J by 5 bases, leaving 21 bases between them. The CDR3 is CASNVWFKQSRANVLTF. CDR3 sequence (DNA): TGTGCCAGCAATGTGTGGTTCAAACAAAGTCGGGCCAACGTCCTGACTTTC.

The chain carries TRBV12-1 and TRBJ2-4; the table's D call, TRBD2, was not checked against the DNA. TRBV12-1 is annotated as a pseudogene. The CDR3 totals 15 residues. The DNA of the CDR3 is TGTGCCAGCAGCTTTGCTAGCGGGGGGGAGTACATTCAGTACTTC. Translation gives CASSFASGGEYIQYF.

V and J are TRBV6-5 and TRBJ1-4; perhaps TRBD1 as D (5 bases). Germline CDR1 and CDR2: MNHEY and SVGAGI. Trimming cost V 10 bases and J 1 base, with 13 bases left between them. CDR3 size: 14 residues. CDR3 in amino acids: CATQRQGTNEKLFF. As DNA, the CDR3 is TGTGCCACGCAACGTCAGGGAACTAATGAAAAACTGTTTTTT.

This chain connects TRBV27 to TRBJ2-3; 8 bases are a match to TRBD1. The V gene's germline CDR1 is MNHEY and CDR2 SMNVEV (reference sequence). The CDR3 is 15 residues long. V was pared by 4 bases and J by 0 bases, with 3 bases of the junction left unmatched. CDR3: CASSSGQVSTDTQYF. CDR3 nucleotide sequence: TGTGCCAGCAGTTCGGGACAGGTGAGCACAGATACGCAGTATTTT.

V gene TRBV11-1 combines with J gene TRBJ2-2; D uncertain. The CDR3 is 13 amino acids. V dropped 5 bases and J dropped 6 bases, with 10 bases sitting between them. Per the germline V gene, CDR1 is SGHAT and CDR2 is FQDESV (reference sequence). The CDR3 spells CASSPVGSGELFF. The CDR3 DNA is TGTGCCAGCAGCCCCGTGGGGTCCGGGGAGCTGTTTTTT.

This clone was seen a handful of times. The chain recombines TRBV30 with TRBJ1-1, with a weak D call TRBD1 (6 bases). Germline V CDR1 and CDR2: GTSNPN, SVGIG (reference sequence). V lost 0 bases and J 4 bases, leaving 15 bases between the germline ends. CDR3 length equals 15 residues. CDR3 in DNA: TGTGCCTGGAGTGTAAGGGGGGCAGTGAGCACTGAAGCTTTCTTT. It is translated as CAWSVRGAVSTEAFF. Together with reference TRBV30 and TRBJ1-1, the CDR3 gives the full variable domain: SQTIHQWPATLVQPVGSPLSLECTVEGTSNPNLYWYRQAAGRGLQLLFYSVGIGQISSEVPQNLSASRPQDRQFILSSKKLLLSDSGFYLCAWSVRGAVSTEAFFGQGTRLTVV.